This is a list of T cell receptor beta chains from one sample in a study of beta chain features in type 1 diabetes. The table came from immunoSEQ multiplex PCR; TCRdb's copy has only in-frame clones and leaves some out. The sample lists roughly 290,000 clones, over 14% occurring once. The sample comprised naive CD4+ T cells from blood. These receptors all stem from a man between 18 and 35 years old with type 1 diabetes. Both conserved end residues are part of each CDR3.

V,CDR3
TRBV19,CASSFSSNNEQFF
TRBV7-9,CASIPGRIEGTQYF
TRBV7-2,CASSLRTGGFWGKTQYF
TRBV5-5,CASSKGQTNTEAFF
TRBV6-6,CASSYVSTGELFF
TRBV5-4,CASSRTSGSHEQFF
TRBV9,CASSVGTSGGAGTQYF
TRBV30,CALQGTGANEQFF
TRBV28,CASYRGNQPQHF
TRBV14,CASSQGPGLPYNEQFF
TRBV15,CATSRDQAGAYGYTF
TRBV5-4,CASSTGILSYEQYF
TRBV13,CASSPLQMGTSGENIQYF
TRBV7-9,CASSLARGRMNTEAFF
TRBV28,CASSSPGGSNYEQYF
TRBV29-1,CSVEDPGLSTGGYTF
TRBV7-9,CASSSQGATEAFF
TRBV5-4,CASGGQRNNEQYF
TRBV19,CASGTRGNSPLHF
TRBV11-2,CASSLDQATRGEQFF
TRBV2,CASSERQLRETQYF
TRBV6-4,CASSPDRESYTQYF
TRBV11-2,CASSLVSGAFTDTQYF
TRBV30,CAWGTGGTDTQYF
TRBV30,CAWGRGDTQYF
TRBV28,CASSLGQGNQPQHF
TRBV14,CASSQDLFYTEAFF
TRBV5-4,CASSLNRAPYQETQYF
TRBV9,CASSVGLQGIVGPEAFF
TRBV5-1,CASSRTGPSYEQYF
TRBV27,CASSPSGGWYNEQFF
TRBV15,CATSSTIRTGGTEAFF
TRBV18,CASSPFRAPETQYF
TRBV11-2,CASSLDSGASNQETQYF
TRBV2,CASSFQETQYF
TRBV13,CASRKTGSSYEQYF
TRBV11-2,CASSLEGLAGLSSYNEQFF